Shown below are 25 T cell receptor beta chains from a single sample sequenced in a study of OX40 agonist ivuxolimab in advanced cancers. Receptor libraries were prepared by the immunoSEQ multiplex PCR assay. TCRdb's version of the immuneACCESS table is confined to in-frame rearrangements and falls short of the full clone set. An unresolved V gene accounts for under half of the shortfall where checked; the remainder is of unknown origin. The sample table shows just under 65,000 clones, and roughly 89% are seen once. The ten top clones hold approximately 5.2% of the sample. The sample here was CD4+ or CD8+ T cells sorted from blood, taken in a trial of the OX40 agonist ivuxolimab. The receptors here all came from an adult with an advanced solid tumor such as melanoma, head and neck, liver or kidney cancer.

This clone was observed once. This rearrangement joins TRBV5-1 to TRBJ2-3, with 8 bases matching TRBD1. Looked up from germline, CDR1 is SGHRS and CDR2 is YFSETQ. The length of the CDR3 is 14 residues. Trimming cost V 4 bases and J 8 bases; bases outside gene matches: 9. The CDR3 loop reads CASSTGQGLGTQYF. CDR3 DNA sequence: TGCGCCAGCAGCACAGGACAGGGACTCGGTACGCAGTATTTT. Filled out from reference TRBV5-1 and TRBJ2-3, the complete variable domain reads KAGVTQTPRYLIKTRGQQVTLSCSPISGHRSVSWYQQTPGQGLQFLFEYFSETQRNKGNFPGRFSGRQFSNSRSEMNVSTLELGDSALYLCASSTGQGLGTQYFGPGTRLTVL.

V gene TRBV19 combines with J gene TRBJ2-7, with D maybe TRBD1 (6 bases). This CDR3 comprises 13 residues. V shed 5 bases and J shed 4 bases, with 12 bases lying between them. Germline lookup yields CDR1 LNHDA and CDR2 SQIVND (reference sequence). The CDR3 reads CASSEDRRYEQYF. CDR3 coding DNA: TGTGCCAGTAGTGAAGACAGGCGATACGAGCAGTACTTC.

The chain has TRBV4-2 and TRBJ2-1; D is ambiguous. CDR1 and CDR2 (germline): LGHNA, YNFKEQ. CDR3 size: 12 residues. V lost 0 bases and J 9 bases, leaving 6 bases between the germline ends. Here the CDR3 DNA reads TGTGCCAGCAGCCAAGATCTGGTTGAGCAGTTCTTC. Translation gives CASSQDLVEQFF.

The chain couples TRBV30 to TRBJ1-4; D is ambiguous. V was trimmed by 0 bases and J by 11 bases, leaving 10 bases between them. This CDR3 region has 12 residues. CDR1 GTSNPN and CDR2 SVGIG come from the germline V gene (reference sequence). The CDR3 nucleotides read TGTGCCTGGAGTGTAGGGTCTTCGAAACTGTTTTTT. Translated, it gives CAWSVGSSKLFF.

The chain uses TRBV5-1 and TRBJ2-7; 7 nucleotides align to TRBD2. The germline CDR1 and CDR2 sequences are SGHRS and YFSETQ. Losses at the gene ends were 0 bases for V and 5 bases for J; bases not matched to a gene: 5. CDR3 length equals 14 residues. The CDR3 spells CASSLDVGGDEQYF. The CDR3 DNA sequence: TGCGCCAGCAGCTTGGATGTTGGGGGGGACGAGCAGTACTTC.

The genes are TRBV5-1 and TRBJ2-1; perhaps D is TRBD1 or TRBD2 (5 bases each). The ends were cut back, 0 bases at V and 0 bases at J, with 10 bases in the middle. The CDR3 spans 16 residues. CDR1 and CDR2 (germline): SGHRS, YFSETQ. The CDR3 DNA reads as TGCGCCAGCAGCTTGGCCGGTGGGACCTCCTACAATGAGCAGTTCTTC. It is translated as CASSLAGGTSYNEQFF. The whole variable domain, remainder taken from reference TRBV5-1 and TRBJ2-1, is KAGVTQTPRYLIKTRGQQVTLSCSPISGHRSVSWYQQTPGQGLQFLFEYFSETQRNKGNFPGRFSGRQFSNSRSEMNVSTLELGDSALYLCASSLAGGTSYNEQFFGPGTRLTVL.

This rearrangement joins TRBV5-1 to TRBJ2-2; 8 bases are a match to TRBD2. This CDR3 region has 15 residues. Trimming cost V 3 bases and J 5 bases; bases outside gene matches: 6. CDR1 is SGHRS, CDR2 YFSETQ, per germline. Here the CDR3 reads CASSSGLVSTGELFF. The CDR3 coding sequence is TGCGCCAGCAGCTCGGGACTAGTTTCTACCGGGGAGCTGTTTTTT.

The chain employs TRBV28 and TRBJ2-1; TRBD2 matches at 12 bases. Germline assignment: CDR1 MDHEN and CDR2 SYDVKM. Germline trimming cut 9 bases from V and 6 bases from J; bases unmatched to any gene: 21. The CDR3 contains 19 residues. Written as DNA, the CDR3 is TGTGCCAGTACAAAATCCCCACCGGGACTAGCGGGCTCGGTCAATGAGCAGTTCTTC. Translated: CASTKSPPGLAGSVNEQFF.

V is TRBV4-1 and J is TRBJ1-5; 8 bases align to TRBD1. The CDR3 runs 14 residues. The germline V gene has CDR1 MGHRA and CDR2 YSYEKL. V lost 4 bases, J lost 6 bases, and 5 bases stayed unmatched. In nucleotides, the CDR3 is TGCGCCAGCAGCCCAACAGGGGGTAGTCAGCCCCAGCATTTT. This codes for CASSPTGGSQPQHF.

The genes are TRBV11-2 and TRBJ2-3, with D perhaps given as TRBD1 or TRBD2 (6 bases each). Germline values: CDR1 SGHAT, CDR2 FQNNGV. There are 17 residues in the CDR3. With 3 bases removed from V and 0 bases from J, the gap between germline ends came to 16 bases. DNA of the CDR3: TGTGCCAGCAGCTTCCCCACAAGGGGGGCTAGCACAGATACGCAGTATTTT. As protein: CASSFPTRGASTDTQYF.

The V and J genes are TRBV29-1 and TRBJ1-2; D is perhaps TRBD1 (5 bases). This CDR3 has 13 residues. Germline-derived CDR1 and CDR2 are SQVTM and ANQGSEA. The V end was cut by 3 bases, the J end by 4 bases, with 12 bases between. The CDR3 DNA reads TGCAGCGTTGACTTGTCAGGGTCCTATGGCTACACCTTC. It yields the protein CSVDLSGSYGYTF.

The chain carries TRBV7-9 and TRBJ2-6; no clear D gene. From germline, CDR1 is SEHNR and CDR2 FQNEAQ (reference sequence). Trimming removed 0 bases at V and 0 bases at J, with 6 bases between. The CDR3 contains 16 residues. The chain's CDR3 is CASSLARGSGANVLTF. CDR3 sequence (DNA): TGTGCCAGCAGCTTAGCACGTGGCTCTGGGGCCAACGTCCTGACTTTC.

V gene TRBV28 combines with J gene TRBJ2-7, with 9 bases fitting TRBD2. Trimming cost V 2 bases and J 7 bases; bases outside gene matches: 9. The length of the CDR3 is 15 residues. Looked up from germline, CDR1 is MDHEN and CDR2 is SYDVKM. The DNA for the CDR3 is TGTGCCAGCAGTTTAGGCGGGAGGGTAAGAGGGGAGCAGTACTTC. This codes for CASSLGGRVRGEQYF.

CDR3 in DNA: TGTGCCAGCTCACCACCATTAGCGGGGGCTAGCACAGATACGCAGTATTTT. It codes for CASSPPLAGASTDTQYF. The chain recombines TRBV18 with TRBJ2-3; 9 nucleotides agree with TRBD2. Germline loops: CDR1 KGHSH, CDR2 LQKENI. The CDR3 sequence is 17 residues long. The J segment lost 0 bases and the V segment lost 0 bases, leaving 4 bases of the junction unmatched. The entire variable domain, with the rest obtained from reference TRBV18 and TRBJ2-3, is as follows: NAGVMQNPRHLVRRRGQEARLRCSPMKGHSHVYWYRQLPEEGLKFMVYLQKENIIDESGMPKERFSAEFPKEGPSILRIQQVVRGDSAAYFCASSPPLAGASTDTQYFGPGTRLTVL.

This chain links TRBV28 with TRBJ2-1, with D possibly TRBD2 on 7 matching bases. CDR3 length equals 17 residues. Germline V lookup: CDR1 MDHEN, CDR2 SYDVKM. V lost 4 bases and J 2 bases, leaving 18 bases between the germline ends. The CDR3 DNA reads TGTGCCAGCAGTTCCCCTTTATGGGAGGGGGCCTACAATGAGCAGTTCTTC. Its translation is CASSSPLWEGAYNEQFF.

This sequence joins TRBV19 and TRBJ2-5; 12 bases are a match to TRBD2. The CDR3 extends over 17 amino acids. Germline CDR1 is LNHDA and CDR2 is SQIVND (reference sequence). Trimming took 8 bases from V and 0 from J; bases not matched to a gene: 10. DNA for the CDR3: TGTGCCAGTCCTCGGGCTAGCGGGAGGGGGTACCAAGAGACCCAGTACTTC. Translating gives CASPRASGRGYQETQYF.

The chain carries TRBV7-2 and TRBJ2-7; TRBD1 matches 8 bases. The trim removed 4 bases at V and 7 bases at J, leaving 15 bases unmatched. Germline CDR1 reads SGHTA; CDR2 reads FQGNSA. The CDR3 extends over 16 amino acids. Here the CDR3 reads CASSYPGTGRPGEQYF. For the CDR3, the DNA is TGTGCCAGCAGCTACCCTGGGACAGGCCGTCCTGGGGAGCAGTACTTC.

The V call is TRBV7-3, the J call TRBJ2-3; 10 bases match TRBD2. V was clipped by 1 base and J by 0 bases; unmatched bases: 10. Germline CDR1 SGHTA, CDR2 FQGTGA. The CDR3 is made up of 19 amino acids. CDR3 DNA sequence: TGTGCCAGCAGCTTAATTCGACTAGCGGGCAATAAAAGCACAGATACGCAGTATTTT. Amino acid sequence: CASSLIRLAGNKSTDTQYF. Looking up the rest from reference TRBV7-3 and TRBJ2-3 gives the full variable domain: GAGVSQTPSNKVTEKGKYVELRCDPISGHTALYWYRQSLGQGPEFLIYFQGTGAADDSGLPNDRFFAVRPEGSVSTLKIQRTERGDSAVYLCASSLIRLAGNKSTDTQYFGPGTRLTVL.

The chain recombines TRBV7-9 with TRBJ2-7; D unclear. Germline CDR1 reads SEHNR; CDR2 reads FQNEAQ (reference sequence). This CDR3 has 12 residues. Trimming left V 3 bases short and J 0 bases short, with 3 bases between. Here the CDR3 reads CASSFGSYEQYF. The CDR3 DNA follows: TGTGCCAGCAGCTTCGGCTCCTACGAGCAGTACTTC.

V and J are TRBV28 and TRBJ2-7, with D unclear. V was clipped by 11 bases and J by 6 bases, with 11 bases between them. This CDR3 spans 10 amino acids. Per the germline V gene, CDR1 is MDHEN and CDR2 is SYDVKM. CDR3 nucleotide sequence: TGTGCCCCCATCCCCAGCGAGCAGTACTTC. Amino acid sequence: CAPIPSEQYF.

This clone was observed a few times. This chain joins TRBV28 and TRBJ1-5, with unresolved D. From germline, CDR1 is MDHEN and CDR2 SYDVKM. With 10 bases removed from V and 5 bases from J, the gap between germline ends came to 12 bases. The length of the CDR3 is 12 residues. The CDR3 DNA reads TGTGCCAACGGCCAAGTAGATCAGCCCCAGCATTTT. Translation: CANGQVDQPQHF.

The count of this clone is one. V gene TRBV11-3 combines with J gene TRBJ2-3; 8 bases fit TRBD2. The germline gives CDR1 SGHNT, CDR2 YENEEA. V was clipped by 5 bases and J by 0 bases; unmatched bases: 4. The CDR3 spans 15 residues. The chain's CDR3 is CASSASGSSTDTQYF. The CDR3 DNA follows: TGTGCCAGCAGCGCGAGCGGGAGTAGCACAGATACGCAGTATTTT.

J is TRBJ1-6 and V is TRBV30, with D perhaps TRBD1 (6 bases). This CDR3 is 15 amino acids long. The germline V gene encodes CDR1 GTSNPN and CDR2 SVGIG (reference sequence). V was trimmed by 0 bases and J by 6 bases, leaving 12 bases between them. CDR3 in amino acids: CAWSVDGGGNSPLHF. CDR3 nucleotide sequence: TGTGCCTGGAGTGTCGATGGGGGCGGTAATTCACCCCTCCACTTT.

The CDR3 DNA reads as TGTGCCAGCAGCACCACAGGGGATAGTGGGGCCAACGTCCTGACTTTC. It is translated as CASSTTGDSGANVLTF. This chain links TRBV5-4 with TRBJ2-6; 7 bases agree with TRBD1. The CDR3 sequence is 16 residues long. The V gene's germline CDR1 is SGHNT and CDR2 YYREEE (reference sequence). Unmatched junction bases numbered 7, after V lost 4 bases and J lost 3 bases.

The chain has TRBV2 and TRBJ1-5; TRBD1 matches at 7 bases. Unmatched junction bases numbered 3, after V lost 4 bases and J lost 3 bases. From germline, CDR1 is SNHLY and CDR2 FYNNEI. The CDR3 runs to 14 residues. The CDR3 is CASSATGNNQPQHF. The CDR3 DNA reads TGTGCCAGCAGTGCGACAGGGAACAATCAGCCCCAGCATTTT.